Reported below is one TCR beta chain. This entry is derived from a study of T-cell memory formation after mild COVID-19. At the level of the study: Clusters were largely donor specific.

5'RACE primed at constant segments yielded TCR alpha and TCR beta cDNA libraries bearing sample barcodes and UMIs. TCRdb re-called the 5' RACE reads with MiXCR, one entry per CDR3 protein. The profile covers under 300,000 distinct CDR3 sequences, with under 8.5% appearing a single time and under 25% taken by the ten largest. CDR1 is MDHEN, CDR2 SYDVKM, per germline. CDR3 length: 14 residues. Trimming cost V 2 bases and J 5 bases, with 7 bases left between them. Sequenced material: PBMCs or a T cell subset sorted from them (not recorded which). The TCR comes from a man between 18 and 29 years old who had mild COVID-19 (a few samples of this study predate the infection). Cell type and time point are not known. The V gene is TRBV28, the J gene TRBJ1-6; D is unclear. CDR3 amino acids: CASSLNSHNSPLHF. DNA for the CDR3: TGTGCCAGCAGTTTAAACAGTCATAATTCACCCCTCCACTTT.